This is a list of T cell receptor beta chains from one sample in a study of blood T cell repertoires in COVID-19. Profiling relied on immunoSEQ multiplex PCR, and the TCRdb table lists in-frame clones only, not all of them. The sample has around 140,000 clones; approximately 82% are singletons. The sample comprised peripheral blood. Source of these receptors: a human donor in a cohort sampled during active COVID-19. CDR3s include the opening cysteine and the closing phenylalanine or tryptophan. A D gene is named only where the DNA matches it firmly. Expanded clones are given a class, and other clones once, few, many or no size at all.

TRBJ2-6	.	.	TRBV7-9	TGTGCCAGCAGCTTAATTGGGAGCTCTGGGGCCAACGTCCTGACTTTC	CASSLIGSSGANVLTF
TRBJ1-2	.	once	TRBV29-1	TGCAGCGGGCAGGGGCTGTGGGGCTACACCTTC	CSGQGLWGYTF
TRBJ2-3	TRBD1	.	TRBV27	TGTGCCAGCAGTTGGGGGACAGCCACAGATACGCAGTATTTT	CASSWGTATDTQYF
TRBJ1-2	.	medium-sized	TRBV19	TGTGCCAGTAGTATGGACAACGGAGTTCTTGGCTACACCTTC	CASSMDNGVLGYTF
TRBJ2-6	.	.	TRBV7-2	TGTGCCAGCAGCTTATCTTCCAGTGGGGCCAACGTCCTGACTTTC	CASSLSSSGANVLTF
TRBJ2-7	TRBD2	.	TRBV6-1	TGTGCCAGCAGTGAAACCCTCGGGGGGGCCTACGAGCAGTACTTC	CASSETLGGAYEQYF
TRBJ2-3	.	.	TRBV11-3	TGTGCCAGCAGCCCCACTAGGGGCACAGATACGCAGTATTTT	CASSPTRGTDTQYF
TRBJ2-3	TRBD2	.	TRBV5-1	TGCGCCAGCAGCCCGCGGGAGGGCCATGGAGATACGCAGTATTTT	CASSPREGHGDTQYF
TRBJ1-2	.	.	TRBV20-1	TGCAGTGCTATATCCCTCCGGGGCTACACCTTC	CSAISLRGYTF
TRBJ2-7	TRBD2	.	TRBV4-2	TGTGCCAGCAGCCAAGAGGGACTAGCCTACGAGCAGTACTTC	CASSQEGLAYEQYF
TRBJ2-7	TRBD2	.	TRBV18	TGTGCCAGCTCGGGACTAGCGGGAGGGCCTTCCTACGAGCAGTACTTC	CASSGLAGGPSYEQYF
TRBJ2-6	.	once	TRBV2	TGTGCCAGCACGCCCCGCCCACGGGTGTCTGGGGCCAACGTCCTGACTTTC	CASTPRPRVSGANVLTF
TRBJ2-3	TRBD1	once	TRBV27	TGTGCCAGCAGTCCGGGACAGCAGTTTTGGGATACGCAGTATTTT	CASSPGQQFWDTQYF
TRBJ2-2	TRBD2	.	TRBV19	TGTGCCAGTACCCCGACTAGCGGAGACACCGGGGAGCTGTTTTTT	CASTPTSGDTGELFF
TRBJ2-3	.	once	TRBV13	TGTGCCAGCAGTCAAATAAGGAGGTGGGATATGGGGAGCACAGATACGCAGTATTTT	CASSQIRRWDMGSTDTQYF
TRBJ2-1	TRBD1	.	TRBV29-1	TGCAGCGTGGTCCGGGACAGGGCGGGTAATGAGCAGTTCTTC	CSVVRDRAGNEQFF
TRBJ2-5	.	.	TRBV9	TGTGCCAGCAGCGTAGCGGGTGAAGAGACCCAGTACTTC	CASSVAGEETQYF
TRBJ2-1	TRBD2	.	TRBV3-1/TRBV3-2	TGTGCCAGCAGCCAAGGCTCTAGCGGGTGGTACAATGAGCAGTTCTTC	CASSQGSSGWYNEQFF
TRBJ2-3	.	.	TRBV19	TGTGCCAGTACTCCCCCTGGGGGCAGAGCGGATACGCAGTATTTT	CASTPPGGRADTQYF
TRBJ2-7	.	few	TRBV3-1/TRBV3-2	TGTGCCAGCAGCCAAGCCGGGAGCTCTGACGAGCAGTACTTC	CASSQAGSSDEQYF
TRBJ2-7	TRBD1	.	TRBV6-1	TGTGCCAGCAGTGAACGGACAGGGGGTCGTCAGTACGAGCAGTACTTC	CASSERTGGRQYEQYF
TRBJ1-1	.	.	TRBV12-3/TRBV12-4	TGTGCCAGCAGCCGGGAGCAAGGAGCTTTCTTT	CASSREQGAFF
TRBJ2-7	.	.	TRBV19	TGTGCCAGTAGTAAGACAGGAGGCCTTTACGAGCAGTACTTC	CASSKTGGLYEQYF
TRBJ1-3	.	few	TRBV2	TGTGCCAGCAGAGCCCATGAGGGTTACTCTGGAAACACCATATATTTT	CASRAHEGYSGNTIYF
TRBJ2-7	.	few	TRBV6-2/TRBV6-3	TGTGCCAGCAGTGCGCCTAAGGGGTCCTCCTCTATCGAGCAGTACTTC	CASSAPKGSSSIEQYF
TRBJ1-6	TRBD1	.	TRBV3-1/TRBV3-2	TGTGCCAGCAGCCACTACGGGACAGGGGGTTCACCCCTCCACTTT	CASSHYGTGGSPLHF
TRBJ2-7	TRBD2	once	TRBV9	TGTGCCAGCAGCCTGGGACTAGCGGGAGGGGACGAGCAGTACTTC	CASSLGLAGGDEQYF
TRBJ2-3	TRBD2	.	TRBV24-1	TGTGCCACCAGTGATCCAGTAGCGGGAGCAACGGATACGCAGTATTTT	CATSDPVAGATDTQYF
TRBJ2-4	TRBD2	few	TRBV6-6	TGTGCCAGCAGAATACAAACTAGCGGTAAAAACATTCAGTACTTC	CASRIQTSGKNIQYF
TRBJ1-6	.	.	TRBV21-1	TGTGCCAGCAGCCCTAGCCCCTACAGGGGCGGTAATTCACCCCTCCACTTT	CASSPSPYRGGNSPLHF
TRBJ2-2	TRBD2	.	TRBV5-1	TGCGCCAGCAGCTTGGCGAGACTAGCGGGAGGGACCGGGGAGCTGTTTTTT	CASSLARLAGGTGELFF
TRBJ2-1	TRBD1	.	TRBV2	TGTGCCAGCACGACCGGGACAGGGGACCCCCATGAGCAGTTCTTC	CASTTGTGDPHEQFF
TRBJ2-5	TRBD2	.	TRBV19	TGTGCCAGTAGTATGGGCCTAGCGGGAGTCGGGACCCAGTACTTC	CASSMGLAGVGTQYF
TRBJ2-2	TRBD1	.	TRBV3-1/TRBV3-2	TGTGCCAGCAGCCAACGGACAGGGGCCGGGGAGCTGTTTTTT	CASSQRTGAGELFF
TRBJ2-7	TRBD2	.	TRBV6-2/TRBV6-3	TGTGCCAGCAGTGCCCCGGGAGGGCCTGTCGAGCAGTACTTC	CASSAPGGPVEQYF
TRBJ2-7	.	.	TRBV14	TGTGCCAGCAGCCCGCAGACAGTGTCCTACGAGCAGTACTTC	CASSPQTVSYEQYF
TRBJ2-7	TRBD1	.	TRBV9	TGTGCCAGCAGCGCCACCTCACAGGGGGTTGGCGAGCAGTACTTC	CASSATSQGVGEQYF
TRBJ2-4	.	once	TRBV7-2	TGTGCCAGCAGCTTAGGGCTAGCCAAAAACATTCAGTACTTC	CASSLGLAKNIQYF
TRBJ2-3	TRBD2	.	TRBV29-1	TGCAGCGTTGCCTTTTCAGCGGGAGTTACAGATACGCAGTATTTT	CSVAFSAGVTDTQYF
TRBJ2-7	.	.	TRBV7-2	TGTGCCAGCAGCCGGCCTCAGGCCTACGAGCAGTACTTC	CASSRPQAYEQYF
TRBJ2-3	TRBD2	.	TRBV4-3	TGCGCCAGCAGCCCTCAATATATAGCGGGAGGGCCGACAGATACGCAGTATTTT	CASSPQYIAGGPTDTQYF
TRBJ2-7	TRBD2	.	TRBV7-9	TGTGCCAGCAGCTTAGATCGGTTGGGACTAGCGGGTGCTGGTGAGCAGTACTTC	CASSLDRLGLAGAGEQYF
TRBJ1-6	.	.	TRBV9	TGTGCCAGCAGCACGTACGGCGAGGATTCACCCCTCCACTTT	CASSTYGEDSPLHF
TRBJ2-7	TRBD1	.	TRBV4-3	TGCGCCAGCAGCCAAGGTTACAGGGGGCAGTTCGAGCAGTACTTC	CASSQGYRGQFEQYF